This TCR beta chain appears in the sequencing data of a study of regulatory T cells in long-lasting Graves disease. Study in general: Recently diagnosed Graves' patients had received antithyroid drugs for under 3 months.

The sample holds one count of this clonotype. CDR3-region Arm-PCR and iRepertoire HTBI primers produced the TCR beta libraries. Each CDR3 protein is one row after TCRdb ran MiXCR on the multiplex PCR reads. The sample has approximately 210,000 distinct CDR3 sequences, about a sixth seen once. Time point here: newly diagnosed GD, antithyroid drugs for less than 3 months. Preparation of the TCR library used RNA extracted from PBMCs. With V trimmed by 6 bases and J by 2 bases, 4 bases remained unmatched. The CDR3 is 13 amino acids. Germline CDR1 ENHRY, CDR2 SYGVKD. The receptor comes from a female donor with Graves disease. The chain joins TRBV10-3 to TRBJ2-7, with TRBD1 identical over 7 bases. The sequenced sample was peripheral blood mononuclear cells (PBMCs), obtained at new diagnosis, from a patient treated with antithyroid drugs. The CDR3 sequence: CAISPDRAYEQYF. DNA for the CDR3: TGTGCCATCAGCCCAGACAGGGCCTACGAGCAGTACTTC.